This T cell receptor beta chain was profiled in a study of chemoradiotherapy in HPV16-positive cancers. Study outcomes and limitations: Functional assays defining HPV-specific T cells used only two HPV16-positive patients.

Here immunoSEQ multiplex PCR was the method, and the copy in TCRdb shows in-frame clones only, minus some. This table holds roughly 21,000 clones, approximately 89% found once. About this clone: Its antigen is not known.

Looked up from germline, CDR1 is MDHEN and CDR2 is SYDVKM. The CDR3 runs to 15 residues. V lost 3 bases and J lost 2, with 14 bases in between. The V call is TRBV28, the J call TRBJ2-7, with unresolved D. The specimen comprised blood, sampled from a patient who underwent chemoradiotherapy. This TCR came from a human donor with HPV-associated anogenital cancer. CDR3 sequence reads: CASSLGSHDAYEQYF. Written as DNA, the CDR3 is TGTGCCAGCAGTTTGGGGTCTCACGATGCCTACGAGCAGTACTTC.